This TCR beta chain was sequenced in a study of cytomegalovirus exposure and HLA in healthy donors. Study-wide results and caveats: Donors were assumed by presence/absence analyses to have roughly uniform sequencing depth. Sequencing artifact likely explains a cluster of highly shared sequence variants.

It was with 60 Vbeta and 13 Jbeta primers that the PCR ran. TCRdb's copy holds only in-frame clones and misses some; the assay was immunoSEQ multiplex PCR. Of 85,000 to 120,000 clones listed, roughly four fifths are singletons. Germline CDR1 and CDR2: SGHRS and YFSETQ. Trimming cost V 4 bases and J 2 bases, with 11 bases left between them. CDR3 size: 14 residues. About this clone: The antigen is undetermined.

V and J are TRBV5-1 and TRBJ2-3; tentatively, D is TRBD1 (5 bases). The origin of this receptor is a woman in her 50s in good health and CMV-seropositive. What was sequenced was PBMCs. CDR3 in amino acids: CASSPRVDTDTQYF. The CDR3 nucleotides are TGCGCCAGCAGCCCCAGGGTGGACACAGATACGCAGTATTTT.